This T cell receptor (beta chain) was captured in a study of blood T cell repertoires in COVID-19. Whole-study context: T cells, B-cell-depleted T cells, or PBMCs supplied cDNA or gDNA.

TCRdb keeps only in-frame clones here, not all; method: immunoSEQ multiplex PCR. The data show about 71,000 clones, around 86% seen once. V was pared by 4 bases and J by 7 bases, with 16 bases between. This CDR3 region has 15 residues. Germline CDR1 reads SNHLY; CDR2 reads FYNNEI. The rearrangement uses TRBV2 and TRBJ1-4; no clear D. The material sequenced was peripheral blood. The clonotype comes from a man in his thirties or forties with acute or convalescent COVID-19. As DNA, the CDR3 is TGTGCCAGCAGTGCGGTTACCACCTCGAGTGAAAAACTGTTTTTT. It codes for CASSAVTTSSEKLFF.